This T cell receptor (beta chain) is drawn from a study of T cell repertoires and HLA-DP antigens. Study-wide findings and caveats: Previously undetected clones averaged 36.3% and 50.6% against the two alleles respectively.

The protocol was immunoSEQ multiplex PCR, while the TCRdb copy is restricted to in-frame clones and leaves out a portion. The sample yields roughly 120,000 clones, more than 85% seen once. Concerning this clone: Antigen: not known.

Germline V CDR1 and CDR2: SEHNR, FQNEAQ (reference sequence). V shed 6 bases and J 1 base; nucleotides not matched to a gene: 3. CDR3 length equals 14 residues. The V gene is TRBV7-9, the J gene TRBJ2-7; the match to TRBD2 covers 10 bases. The material sequenced was CD4+ T cells from PBMCs. The clonotype comes from a woman younger than 35 in good health and CMV-seronegative. The DNA of the CDR3 is TGTGCCAGCAGGACTAGCGGGTCTTCCTACGAGCAGTACTTC. It codes for CASRTSGSSYEQYF.